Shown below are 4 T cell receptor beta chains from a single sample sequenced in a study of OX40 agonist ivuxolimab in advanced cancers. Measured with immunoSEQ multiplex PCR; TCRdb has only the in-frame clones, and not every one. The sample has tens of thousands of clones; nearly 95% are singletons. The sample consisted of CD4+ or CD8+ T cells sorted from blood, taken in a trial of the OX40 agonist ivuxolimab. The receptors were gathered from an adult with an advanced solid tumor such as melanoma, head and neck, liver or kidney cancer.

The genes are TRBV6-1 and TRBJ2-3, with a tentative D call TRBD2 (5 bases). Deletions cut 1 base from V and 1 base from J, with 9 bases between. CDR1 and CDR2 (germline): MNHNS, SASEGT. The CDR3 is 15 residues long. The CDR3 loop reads CASSEGGSGTDTQYF. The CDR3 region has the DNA TGTGCCAGCAGTGAAGGAGGGAGCGGCACAGATACGCAGTATTTT.

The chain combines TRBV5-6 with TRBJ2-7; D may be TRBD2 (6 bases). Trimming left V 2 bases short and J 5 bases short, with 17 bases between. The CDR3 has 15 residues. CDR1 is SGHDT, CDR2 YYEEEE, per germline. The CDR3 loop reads CASSLDTGRMNEQYF. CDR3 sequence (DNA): TGTGCCAGCAGCTTAGATACGGGGAGGATGAACGAGCAGTACTTC.

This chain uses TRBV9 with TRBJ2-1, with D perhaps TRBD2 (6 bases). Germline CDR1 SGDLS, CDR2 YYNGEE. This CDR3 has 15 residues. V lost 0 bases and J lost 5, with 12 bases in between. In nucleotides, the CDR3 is TGTGCCAGCAGCGTAGGCGGTAGCGGTCACAATGAGCAGTTCTTC. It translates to CASSVGGSGHNEQFF. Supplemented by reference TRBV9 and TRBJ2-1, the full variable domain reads DSGVTQTPKHLITATGQRVTLRCSPRSGDLSVYWYQQSLDQGLQFLIQYYNGEERAKGNILERFSAQQFPDLHSELNLSSLELGDSALYFCASSVGGSGHNEQFFGPGTRLTVL.

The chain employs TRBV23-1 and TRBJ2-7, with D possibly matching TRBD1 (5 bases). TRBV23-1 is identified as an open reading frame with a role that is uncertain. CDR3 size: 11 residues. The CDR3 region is CGNRCPYEQYF. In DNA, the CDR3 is TGCGGTAACAGGTGTCCCTACGAGCAGTACTTC.